These 24 T cell receptor beta chains originate from one sample sequenced in a study of blood T cell repertoires in COVID-19. Sequencing used immunoSEQ multiplex PCR; TCRdb keeps in-frame clones, though not all of them. This sample has under 250,000 clones, with about four fifths found just once. The source material was peripheral blood. The receptor source for this set is a woman in her 70s with acute or convalescent COVID-19.

The chain joins TRBV7-2 to TRBJ1-2, with no clear D. Trimming took off 2 bases at V and 8 bases at J, with 15 bases between the two ends. Per germline, CDR1 SGHTA and CDR2 FQGNSA. The CDR3 spans 14 residues. CDR3 loop: CASSLTGGVLGYTF. The CDR3 DNA reads as TGTGCCAGCAGCTTAACGGGCGGGGTGTTGGGCTACACCTTC.

This sequence joins TRBV5-5 and TRBJ1-1; 11 nucleotides align to TRBD1. The CDR3 is made up of 18 amino acids. Germline V gene sequence: CDR1 SGHKS, CDR2 YYEKEE (reference sequence). The J segment lost 4 bases and the V segment lost 4 bases, leaving 15 bases of the junction unmatched. The chain's CDR3 is CASSRAPGQGEVGTEAFF. DNA for the CDR3: TGTGCCAGCAGCAGAGCTCCGGGACAGGGGGAAGTAGGCACTGAAGCTTTCTTT. Combining the CDR3 with reference TRBV5-5 and TRBJ1-1 gives the whole variable domain DAGVTQSPTHLIKTRGQQVTLRCSPISGHKSVSWYQQVLGQGPQFIFQYYEKEERGRGNFPDRFSARQFPNYSSELNVNALLLGDSALYLCASSRAPGQGEVGTEAFFGQGTRLTVV.

Concerning this clone: The same CDR3 can be traced to other DNA sequences in this sample. The V and J genes are TRBV2 and TRBJ1-2; TRBD1 matches at 8 bases. Losses at the gene ends were 4 bases for V and 8 bases for J; bases not matched to a gene: 6. Looked up from germline, CDR1 is SNHLY and CDR2 is FYNNEI. The CDR3 has 13 amino acids. The CDR3 coding sequence is TGTGCCAGCAGTGGTCAGGGGGCAGGCGGCTACACCTTC. Translation gives CASSGQGAGGYTF.

Remarks on this clone: Germline and junction disagree at one end, which may indicate a read error. The sample has other DNA sequences that encode this CDR3 too. This chain joins TRBV7-2 and TRBJ2-2; 12 positions agree with TRBD2. This CDR3 region has 15 residues. The germline V gene has CDR1 SGHTA and CDR2 FQGNSA. The CDR3 protein is CASSLAGGDTGELFF. The CDR3 nucleotides read TGTGCCAGCAGCCTAGCGGGGGGGGACACCGGGGAGCTGTTTTTT.

With regard to this clone: Other DNA sequences from this sample encode an identical CDR3 as well. The chain carries TRBV18 and TRBJ1-2; D perhaps matches TRBD1 (5 bases). Germline V gives CDR1 KGHSH, CDR2 LQKENI. Between the trimmed V and J ends, which lost 2 bases and 5 bases, there was a span of 9 bases. The CDR3 totals 13 residues. In nucleotides, the CDR3 is TGTGCCAGCTCACCAGACAGTTCTTATGGCTACACCTTC. This gives the protein CASSPDSSYGYTF.

This clone turned up a few times. V is TRBV4-2 and J is TRBJ2-3, with D unclear. This CDR3 is built from 15 residues. Trimming took 4 bases from V and 0 from J, leaving 11 bases between them. The germline V gene encodes CDR1 LGHNA and CDR2 YNFKEQ. Here the CDR3 reads CASSPWAASTDTQYF. The CDR3 nucleotides are TGTGCCAGCAGCCCCTGGGCAGCTAGCACAGATACGCAGTATTTT.

The gene calls are TRBV2 and TRBJ2-3, with a possible D match to TRBD2 (6 bases). The CDR3 extends over 14 amino acids. CDR1 SNHLY and CDR2 FYNNEI come from the germline V gene. The ends were cut back, 10 bases at V and 6 bases at J, with 20 bases in the middle. The CDR3 here is CATLGGTPSDTQYF. For the CDR3, the DNA is TGTGCCACCCTTGGCGGGACCCCCTCCGATACGCAGTATTTT.

This clone was picked up one time. The chain links TRBV2 to TRBJ2-7, with D uncertain. The germline gives CDR1 SNHLY, CDR2 FYNNEI. The CDR3 consists of 12 residues. V was clipped by 3 bases and J by 11 bases, with 14 bases between them. The DNA of the CDR3 is TGTGCCAGCAGTGAGAGCTGGTCCGTAAAGTACTTC. Translated: CASSESWSVKYF.

J is TRBJ2-1 and V is TRBV10-1, with 10 bases that match TRBD2. The V gene end was trimmed by 0 bases and the J gene end by 8 bases; junction bases not matched to a gene: 13. Germline V CDR1 and CDR2: WNHNN, SYGVQD (reference sequence). The CDR3 loop spans 18 amino acids. CDR3 in amino acids: CASSESLIAGGKADEQFF. The CDR3 DNA follows: TGCGCCAGCAGTGAGTCGCTTATAGCGGGGGGTAAAGCGGATGAGCAGTTCTTC.

The chain combines TRBV19 with TRBJ1-1; D is unclear. The germline gives CDR1 LNHDA, CDR2 SQIVND (reference sequence). CDR3 length equals 13 residues. V lost 5 bases to trimming and J lost 0 bases, with 7 bases between them. The CDR3 DNA follows: TGTGCCAGTAGTTATGCGGTGAACACTGAAGCTTTCTTT. It yields the protein CASSYAVNTEAFF.

The chain employs TRBV4-3 and TRBJ1-3; D not resolved. The CDR3 is made up of 16 amino acids. Germline V gives CDR1 LGHNA, CDR2 YSLEER. V lost 2 bases and J 0 bases, leaving 11 bases between the germline ends. CDR3 nucleotide sequence: TGCGCCAGCAGCCAATACATCCGAAACTCTGGAAACACCATATATTTT. This sequence encodes CASSQYIRNSGNTIYF.

As to this clone: A much larger clone differs by one base, so this may be a read error. V usage is TRBV18 and J usage is TRBJ2-3; D uncertain. The CDR3 has 13 amino acids. CDR1 is KGHSH, CDR2 LQKENI, per germline. V lost 0 bases and J lost 6, with 7 bases in between. The CDR3 region has the DNA TGTGCCAGCTCACCACCGGTGGAGGATACGCAGTATTTT. It is translated as CASSPPVEDTQYF. Based on the CDR3 plus reference TRBV18 and TRBJ2-3, the full variable domain is NAGVMQNPRHLVRRRGQEARLRCSPMKGHSHVYWYRQLPEEGLKFMVYLQKENIIDESGMPKERFSAEFPKEGPSILRIQQVVRGDSAAYFCASSPPVEDTQYFGPGTRLTVL.

This chain uses TRBV27 with TRBJ1-3; 11 nucleotides match TRBD1. The V and J ends lost 2 bases and 0 bases, in that order; junction bases with no gene match: 6. CDR1 and CDR2 from the germline V gene are MNHEY and SMNVEV (reference sequence). This CDR3 is 18 amino acids long. This chain's CDR3 is CASSLSGTGGYSGNTIYF. The CDR3 DNA follows: TGTGCCAGCAGTTTAAGTGGGACAGGGGGTTACTCTGGAAACACCATATATTTT.

V usage is TRBV28 and J usage is TRBJ1-3; 11 positions match TRBD1. The V gene end was trimmed by 5 bases and the J gene end by 2 bases; junction bases not matched to a gene: 14. Germline CDR1 and CDR2: MDHEN and SYDVKM. This CDR3 has 19 residues. CDR3 sequence: CASSPRKWTGGTTGNTIYF. DNA of the CDR3: TGTGCCAGCAGTCCCCGAAAATGGACAGGGGGCACAACTGGAAACACCATATATTTT.

The rearrangement uses TRBV18 and TRBJ2-5; a weak D match, TRBD2 (6 bases). The V gene lost 1 base and the J gene lost 4 bases, with 16 bases spanning the gap. This CDR3 is 16 amino acids long. Germline CDR1 KGHSH, CDR2 LQKENI. This chain's CDR3 is CASSPLRVGGRETQYF. The CDR3, as DNA: TGTGCCAGCTCACCACTGAGAGTTGGAGGGCGAGAGACCCAGTACTTC. Full variable domain (rest looked up from reference TRBV18 and TRBJ2-5): NAGVMQNPRHLVRRRGQEARLRCSPMKGHSHVYWYRQLPEEGLKFMVYLQKENIIDESGMPKERFSAEFPKEGPSILRIQQVVRGDSAAYFCASSPLRVGGRETQYFGPGTRLLVL.

The CDR3 spells CASSQDHMRNEKLFF. In DNA, the CDR3 is TGCGCCAGCAGCCAAGATCACATGCGGAATGAAAAACTGTTTTTT. J is TRBJ1-4 and V is TRBV4-3; D not resolved. The CDR3 covers 15 residues. CDR1 LGHNA and CDR2 YSLEER come from the germline V gene. Trimming stripped 0 bases from V and 5 bases from J, with 10 bases between.

In its sample, this clone was seen a few times. The rearrangement uses TRBV19 and TRBJ2-7; 8 nucleotides align to TRBD1. V trimming: 4 bases; J trimming: 3 bases; junction bases outside the gene matches: 8. CDR1 LNHDA and CDR2 SQIVND come from the germline V gene (reference sequence). The CDR3 runs to 15 residues. For the CDR3, the DNA is TGTGCCAGTAGTACGACCCATACAGGGGGCTACGAGCAGTACTTC. It translates to CASSTTHTGGYEQYF.

The rearrangement joins TRBV3-1 (or the pseudogene TRBV3-2) to TRBJ1-3; no firm D call. The CDR3 runs to 14 residues. V was pared by 9 bases and J by 3 bases, with 15 bases between. CDR1 and CDR2 (germline): LGHDT, YNNKEL (reference sequence). This chain's CDR3 is CASTSVGNGNTIYF. As DNA, the CDR3 is TGTGCCAGTACAAGCGTAGGAAATGGAAACACCATATATTTT.

The chain recombines TRBV5-7 with TRBJ1-4; weak D call: TRBD1 (6 bases). TRBV5-7 is recorded as an ORF, its role being uncertain. CDR3 size: 15 residues. V gave up 2 bases and J gave up 8 bases, with 16 bases separating them. The CDR3 region is CASSFSSNREEKLFF. CDR3 sequence (DNA): TGTGCCAGCAGCTTCTCGTCAAACAGGGAGGAAAAACTGTTTTTT.

The chain is built from TRBV5-1 and TRBJ1-2; tentative D call: TRBD1 (5 bases). This CDR3 contains 13 residues. Trimming pared 6 bases from V and 7 bases from J, leaving 16 bases between. Germline V gene data show CDR1 as SGHRS and CDR2 as YFSETQ. The CDR3 here is CASKGLGGFGYTF. CDR3 coding DNA: TGCGCCAGCAAGGGACTGGGGGGATTTGGCTACACCTTC. The full variable domain, with the rest looked up from reference TRBV5-1 and TRBJ1-2, is KAGVTQTPRYLIKTRGQQVTLSCSPISGHRSVSWYQQTPGQGLQFLFEYFSETQRNKGNFPGRFSGRQFSNSRSEMNVSTLELGDSALYLCASKGLGGFGYTFGSGTRLTVV.

This clone showed up just once. This rearrangement joins TRBV7-9 to TRBJ1-1, with TRBD1 matching 8 bases. CDR1 and CDR2 from the germline V gene are SEHNR and FQNEAQ (reference sequence). There are 14 residues in the CDR3. Unmatched junction bases numbered 8, after V lost 7 bases and J lost 4 bases. The CDR3: CASTKSGGFTEAFF. The CDR3 coding sequence is TGTGCCAGCACCAAATCAGGGGGCTTCACTGAAGCTTTCTTT.

This clone was seen a handful of times. The CDR3 is CAIKQGGGTEAFF. CDR3 nucleotide sequence: TGTGCCATCAAGCAGGGGGGAGGCACTGAAGCTTTCTTT. The chain links TRBV10-3 to TRBJ1-1; 7 nucleotides match TRBD1. J was trimmed by 4 bases and V by 7 bases; bases with no gene match: 6. CDR1 is ENHRY and CDR2 is SYGVKD in the germline V gene. The CDR3 sequence is 13 residues long.

The chain is built from TRBV9 and TRBJ2-1; 8 bases match TRBD1. The V segment lost 0 bases and the J segment 4 bases; nucleotides outside the gene matches: 12. Germline V lookup: CDR1 SGDLS, CDR2 YYNGEE. The CDR3 spans 18 residues. CDR3 region: CASSVVPMDRVGYNEQFF. In nucleotides, the CDR3 is TGTGCCAGCAGCGTAGTCCCAATGGACAGGGTTGGGTACAATGAGCAGTTCTTC.

This chain joins TRBV7-2 and TRBJ2-3, with TRBD2 identical over 7 bases. Looked up from germline, CDR1 is SGHTA and CDR2 is FQGNSA. This CDR3 has 14 amino acids. Unmatched junction bases numbered 2, after V lost 3 bases and J lost 2 bases. CDR3 bases: TGTGCCAGCAGCTTGGGACTACACACAGATACGCAGTATTTT. It specifies CASSLGLHTDTQYF.